Each of the 32 T cell receptor beta chains below was sequenced from the same sample in a study of blood T cell repertoires in COVID-19. Some clones are missing from TCRdb's copy, which holds only in-frame ones; the method was immunoSEQ multiplex PCR. The data hold 200,000 to 250,000 clones, with roughly 85% observed a single time. Material: peripheral blood. Receptors were obtained from a man aged 40-49 years with acute or convalescent COVID-19.

DNA of the CDR3: TGTGCCAGCAGCCGCATACAGGGCTACAATGAGCAGTTCTTC. It translates to CASSRIQGYNEQFF. V is TRBV14 and J is TRBJ2-1; a possible D gene is TRBD1 (6 bases). Trimming left V 4 bases short and J 3 bases short, with 10 bases between. The CDR3 sequence is 14 residues long. CDR1 and CDR2 (germline): SGHDN, FVKESK.

In its sample, this clone was seen once. The chain is built from TRBV28 and TRBJ2-7; TRBD1 matches at 7 bases. Germline assignment: CDR1 MDHEN and CDR2 SYDVKM. The V gene end was trimmed by 3 bases and the J gene end by 5 bases; junction bases not matched to a gene: 4. This CDR3 comprises 13 residues. Here the CDR3 reads CASSFTGDHEQYF. The CDR3 coding sequence is TGTGCCAGCAGTTTCACAGGGGACCACGAGCAGTACTTC.

The rearrangement links TRBV5-6 to TRBJ1-2; TRBD1 might be the D (6 bases). With 6 bases removed from V and 4 bases from J, the gap between germline ends came to 22 bases. Germline CDR1 is SGHDT and CDR2 is YYEEEE. The CDR3 is 16 residues long. CDR3: CASNHVGGRPPYGYTF. The CDR3, as DNA: TGTGCCAGCAACCACGTTGGGGGCCGCCCCCCCTATGGCTACACCTTC.

V and J are TRBV11-2 and TRBJ1-2; the D gene is possibly TRBD1 (6 bases). The CDR3 totals 14 residues. Deletions cut 4 bases from V and 3 bases from J, with 12 bases between. Germline V gene data show CDR1 as SGHAT and CDR2 as FQNNGV. The CDR3 sequence is CASSSGGSDYGYTF. DNA for the CDR3: TGTGCCAGCAGCTCTGGGGGCAGCGACTATGGCTACACCTTC.

The chain carries TRBV12-3 or TRBV12-4 and TRBJ2-1; 8 nucleotides align to TRBD1. The CDR3 length is 12 residues. V trimming: 10 bases; J trimming: 8 bases; junction bases outside the gene matches: 7. CDR3 amino acids: CATQDRADEQFF. The CDR3 DNA is TGTGCCACGCAGGACAGGGCTGATGAGCAGTTCTTC.

This chain joins TRBV6-5 and TRBJ2-2, with 9 bases identical to TRBD2. Unmatched junction bases numbered 8, after V lost 2 bases and J lost 7 bases. CDR1 and CDR2 from the germline V gene are MNHEY and SVGAGI. The CDR3 is made up of 16 amino acids. The CDR3 reads CASSYQAGGRSGELFF. The CDR3 region has the DNA TGTGCCAGCAGTTACCAAGCGGGGGGCCGCAGCGGGGAGCTGTTTTTT.

This clone was seen a handful of times. J is TRBJ2-7 and V is TRBV6-5; 9 positions agree with TRBD1. The CDR3 runs to 15 residues. Germline V lookup: CDR1 MNHEY, CDR2 SVGAGI. Trimming at V came to 4 bases and at J to 6 bases, leaving 10 bases not matched to a gene. Here the CDR3 reads CASSSPGQGKSEQYF. DNA of the CDR3: TGTGCCAGCAGTTCACCGGGACAGGGTAAAAGCGAGCAGTACTTC.

This sequence joins TRBV12-2 and TRBJ1-4; TRBD1 reflects the table's D call only, with no check against the DNA. TRBV12-2 is classified as a pseudogene. The CDR3 length is 16 residues. The CDR3 DNA sequence: TGTGCAAGTCGTTCTCCTTTGAGGCAGGGGTACGTAAAACTGTTTTTT. Translating it yields CASRSPLRQGYVKLFF.

V and J are TRBV6-1 and TRBJ2-3; the D gene is possibly TRBD2 (6 bases). CDR3 length: 15 amino acids. Trimming pared 3 bases from V and 5 bases from J, leaving 15 bases between. CDR1 and CDR2 (germline): MNHNS, SASEGT. The CDR3 sequence is CASSDQLAALDTQYF. CDR3 nucleotides: TGTGCCAGCAGTGATCAACTAGCAGCGTTAGATACGCAGTATTTT.

The chain uses TRBV11-2 and TRBJ2-1; 8 bases map to TRBD2. The germline CDR1 and CDR2 sequences are SGHAT and FQNNGV. The J segment lost 0 bases and the V segment lost 5 bases, leaving 9 bases of the junction unmatched. The CDR3 extends over 17 amino acids. The CDR3: CASSPLRGGGSYNEQFF. In nucleotides, the CDR3 is TGTGCCAGCAGCCCCTTACGGGGGGGAGGCTCCTACAATGAGCAGTTCTTC.

J is TRBJ2-1 and V is TRBV30, with D possibly TRBD2 on 5 matching bases. The CDR3 is made up of 13 amino acids. The V end was cut by 3 bases, the J end by 9 bases, with 15 bases between. CDR1 GTSNPN and CDR2 SVGIG come from the germline V gene (reference sequence). CDR3 sequence (DNA): TGTGCCTGGAGGGCAACTAGTGTCAGTGAGCAGTTCTTC. This sequence encodes CAWRATSVSEQFF.

The rearrangement joins TRBV12-3 or TRBV12-4 to TRBJ1-2; 9 positions match TRBD1. Unmatched junction bases numbered 4, after V lost 5 bases and J lost 9 bases. There are 12 residues in the CDR3. The CDR3 region is CASSVTGGSYTF. The CDR3 bases are TGTGCCAGCAGTGTGACAGGGGGGAGCTACACCTTC.

This chain joins TRBV7-8 and TRBJ1-1, with a weak D call TRBD1 (6 bases). V was trimmed by 1 base and J by 1 base, leaving 13 bases between them. This CDR3 has 16 residues. Germline CDR1 and CDR2: SGHVS and FQNEAQ. This CDR3 is CASSLEGGARNTEAFF. The DNA for the CDR3 is TGTGCCAGCAGCTTAGAGGGGGGGGCGCGGAACACTGAAGCTTTCTTT.

The count of this clone is one. The chain has TRBV7-2 and TRBJ1-1, with D unresolved. Germline V gene data show CDR1 as SGHTA and CDR2 as FQGNSA. V was shortened by 0 bases and J by 3 bases, with 11 bases between the two germline ends. This CDR3 comprises 15 residues. The CDR3 DNA reads TGTGCCAGCAGCTTAGCGGGAGGAGGGTACACTGAAGCTTTCTTT. This sequence encodes CASSLAGGGYTEAFF.

This clone was recorded only once. J is TRBJ2-7 and V is TRBV18; D is unresolved. The V end lost 0 bases, the J end lost 6 bases, and 12 bases lay between the germline ends. The CDR3 sequence is 14 residues long. The germline CDR1 and CDR2 sequences are KGHSH and LQKENI. CDR3 residues: CASSPPVKTTEQYF. The CDR3 nucleotides read TGTGCCAGCTCACCACCGGTGAAGACAACCGAGCAGTACTTC.

This chain connects TRBV4-2 to TRBJ1-5; 7 positions match TRBD1. The CDR3 covers 15 residues. V shed 6 bases, J shed 9 bases, and the junction held 14 bases outside the gene matches. Germline V gene lookup returns CDR1 LGHNA and CDR2 YNFKEQ. CDR3 protein: CASSLDREEFWPQHF. CDR3 DNA sequence: TGTGCCAGCAGTCTTGACAGGGAAGAGTTTTGGCCCCAGCATTTT.

The V gene is TRBV19, the J gene TRBJ1-5; tentatively, D is TRBD1 (6 bases). CDR1 is LNHDA and CDR2 is SQIVND in the germline V gene (reference sequence). The CDR3 spans 14 residues. Deletions cut 5 bases from V and 6 bases from J, with 14 bases between. The CDR3 protein is CASSSAGGGQPQHF. The CDR3 DNA follows: TGTGCCAGTAGTTCGGCGGGGGGCGGTCAGCCCCAGCATTTT.

The chain recombines TRBV6-5 with TRBJ1-4, with TRBD1 as a possible D gene (5 bases). The CDR3 is 12 amino acids. Germline loops: CDR1 MNHEY, CDR2 SVGAGI. The V gene lost 7 bases and the J gene lost 8 bases, with 11 bases spanning the gap. The CDR3: CASTPKGEKLFF. Here the CDR3 DNA reads TGTGCCAGCACCCCGAAGGGGGAAAAACTGTTTTTT.

V is TRBV6-5 and J is TRBJ1-2; a possible D gene is TRBD1 (6 bases). V lost 7 bases and J lost 3, with 18 bases in between. There are 15 residues in the CDR3. Germline V gene lookup returns CDR1 MNHEY and CDR2 SVGAGI. CDR3 nucleotide sequence: TGTGCCAGCAAGGCGTCAGGGGCCAATGACTATGGCTACACCTTC. Its translation is CASKASGANDYGYTF.

The chain uses TRBV24-1 and TRBJ2-3, with D possibly being TRBD1 (6 bases). Germline CDR1 KGHDR, CDR2 SFDVKD. Trimming shortened V by 4 bases and J by 14 bases, and 15 bases separated the two germline ends. The CDR3 is 12 residues long. CDR3 sequence: CATSDPGTPLYF. CDR3 bases: TGTGCCACCAGTGACCCCGGGACACCCTTGTATTTT.

The rearrangement links TRBV4-1 to TRBJ2-7; TRBD2 might be the D (5 bases). The CDR3 is made up of 13 amino acids. The ends were cut back, 4 bases at V and 1 base at J, with 8 bases in the middle. Germline CDR1 MGHRA, CDR2 YSYEKL. CDR3 in amino acids: CASSPTTSYEQYF. CDR3 DNA sequence: TGCGCCAGCAGCCCGACTACTTCCTACGAGCAGTACTTC.

This clone came up a few times. The chain has TRBV6-2 or TRBV6-3 and TRBJ1-3; D is perhaps TRBD1 (5 bases). Trimming took 4 bases from V and 0 from J, leaving 16 bases between them. The germline gives CDR1 MNHEY, CDR2 SVGEGT. This CDR3 region has 17 residues. The CDR3: CASSLGSRAYSGNTIYF. The CDR3, as DNA: TGTGCCAGCAGTTTGGGTAGCAGGGCCTACTCTGGAAACACCATATATTTT.

The genes are TRBV5-6 and TRBJ2-3; possibly TRBD2 for D (5 bases). V lost 0 bases, J lost 7 bases, and 12 bases lay in between. The CDR3 length is 14 residues. Looked up from germline, CDR1 is SGHDT and CDR2 is YYEEEE. The chain's CDR3 is CASSLGTDRHTQYF. The CDR3 region has the DNA TGTGCCAGCAGCTTGGGGACTGATCGTCATACGCAGTATTTT.

In DNA form, the CDR3 reads TGCGCCAGCAGCTTGAAGGTAGCGGGGTACAATGAGCAGTTCTTC. Its protein product is CASSLKVAGYNEQFF. The chain recombines TRBV5-1 with TRBJ2-1; 8 nucleotides agree with TRBD2. This CDR3 is 15 amino acids long. V was pared by 1 base and J by 4 bases, with 4 bases of the junction left unmatched. Germline V lookup: CDR1 SGHRS, CDR2 YFSETQ. The variable domain in full, with the rest retrieved from reference TRBV5-1 and TRBJ2-1, is KAGVTQTPRYLIKTRGQQVTLSCSPISGHRSVSWYQQTPGQGLQFLFEYFSETQRNKGNFPGRFSGRQFSNSRSEMNVSTLELGDSALYLCASSLKVAGYNEQFFGPGTRLTVL.

This rearrangement joins TRBV5-6 to TRBJ1-1; D remains ambiguous. The CDR3 length is 12 residues. CDR1 and CDR2 (germline): SGHDT, YYEEEE. V lost 0 bases to trimming and J lost 10 bases, with 10 bases between them. As DNA, the CDR3 is TGTGCCAGCAGCTTGGCCAGCGCCGGAGCTTTCTTT. Translating it yields CASSLASAGAFF. Combining the CDR3 with reference TRBV5-6 and TRBJ1-1 gives the whole variable domain DAGVTQSPTHLIKTRGQQVTLRCSPKSGHDTVSWYQQALGQGPQFIFQYYEEEERQRGNFPDRFSGHQFPNYSSELNVNALLLGDSALYLCASSLASAGAFFGQGTRLTVV.

This chain joins TRBV18 and TRBJ1-6, with D maybe TRBD1 (5 bases). V was clipped by 6 bases and J by 8 bases, with 14 bases between them. The CDR3 runs 14 residues. Per the germline V gene, CDR1 is KGHSH and CDR2 is LQKENI. The CDR3 DNA reads as TGTGCCAGCTCCCCAGGCGGGGGGGATTCACCCCTCCACTTT. This codes for CASSPGGGDSPLHF.

The CDR3 loop reads CASSSRDRGLVGYTF. CDR3 nucleotide sequence: TGTGCCAGCAGCTCCCGGGACAGGGGGCTCGTTGGCTACACCTTC. This chain uses TRBV5-6 with TRBJ1-2; 12 bases match TRBD1. Losses at the gene ends were 3 bases for V and 7 bases for J; bases not matched to a gene: 7. The CDR3 consists of 15 residues. Germline CDR1 and CDR2: SGHDT and YYEEEE.

The V gene is TRBV7-8, the J gene TRBJ2-1, with 11 positions matching TRBD2. Germline V gives CDR1 SGHVS, CDR2 FQNEAQ. CDR3 length equals 13 residues. After removal of 8 bases from V and 7 bases from J, the junction contained 4 bases not matched to a gene. CDR3 region: CASRLAGINEQFF. The CDR3 nucleotides are TGTGCCAGCCGACTAGCGGGGATAAATGAGCAGTTCTTC.

The chain links TRBV28 to TRBJ2-1, with 9 bases lining up with TRBD1. Germline V gives CDR1 MDHEN, CDR2 SYDVKM. J was trimmed by 5 bases and V by 5 bases; bases with no gene match: 13. The CDR3 length is 17 residues. CDR3 nucleotide sequence: TGTGCCAGCAGTACCATCCCGGACAGGGGCCCGAACAATGAGCAGTTCTTC. It translates to CASSTIPDRGPNNEQFF.

The V and J genes are TRBV5-1 and TRBJ1-1, with D maybe TRBD1 (5 bases). From germline, CDR1 is SGHRS and CDR2 YFSETQ. The CDR3 is 13 residues long. V dropped 2 bases and J dropped 6 bases, with 11 bases sitting between them. CDR3: CASSFGREAEAFF. The CDR3 region has the DNA TGCGCCAGCAGCTTCGGCAGGGAGGCTGAAGCTTTCTTT. Together with reference TRBV5-1 and TRBJ1-1, the CDR3 gives the full variable domain: KAGVTQTPRYLIKTRGQQVTLSCSPISGHRSVSWYQQTPGQGLQFLFEYFSETQRNKGNFPGRFSGRQFSNSRSEMNVSTLELGDSALYLCASSFGREAEAFFGQGTRLTVV.

V and J are TRBV11-3 and TRBJ1-2; the match to TRBD1 covers 12 bases. V was pared by 5 bases and J by 8 bases, with 9 bases of the junction left unmatched. Germline CDR1 and CDR2: SGHNT and YENEEA. The CDR3 spans 15 residues. The CDR3 region is CASSHSRDRGLGYTF. CDR3 sequence (DNA): TGTGCCAGCAGCCACTCCCGGGACAGGGGGCTCGGCTACACCTTC.

This chain connects TRBV29-1 to TRBJ2-7, with 8 bases identical to TRBD1. CDR3 size: 12 residues. V gave up 4 bases and J gave up 2 bases; unmatched junction bases: 1. Germline lookup yields CDR1 SQVTM and CDR2 ANQGSEA. The CDR3, as DNA: TGCAGCGTTGGGGGACAGGCCTACGAGCAGTACTTC. Translated: CSVGGQAYEQYF.